The rows below give T cell receptor beta chains drawn from one sample of a study of blood T cell repertoires in COVID-19. The data were produced by immunoSEQ multiplex PCR, yet TCRdb's version contains in-frame clones alone and is incomplete. Among roughly 260,000 clones, roughly 88% were seen once, and the ten largest hold approximately 2%. Source material: PBMCs or T cells enriched from blood (not recorded which). The receptors were gathered from a woman between 45 and 60 years old who had recovered from COVID-19. CDR3s include the opening cysteine and the closing phenylalanine or tryptophan. Each record gives: clone size, D gene, J gene, V gene, CDR3 DNA, CDR3 protein. D genes are given only for firm matches. For some rows the clone size is stated as once, few or many, or as a class when expanded; others skip it.

abundance: -; d_gene: -; j_gene: TRBJ2-1; v_gene: TRBV7-9; CDR3nt: TGTGCCAGCAGCTTAGCGATAGCGGCTTCCTACAATGAGCAGTTCTTC; CDR3aa: CASSLAIAASYNEQFF
abundance: -; d_gene: TRBD1; j_gene: TRBJ1-5; v_gene: TRBV19; CDR3nt: TGTGCCAGTAACACGGACAGGTTTAATCAGCCCCAGCATTTT; CDR3aa: CASNTDRFNQPQHF
abundance: -; d_gene: -; j_gene: TRBJ2-1; v_gene: TRBV27; CDR3nt: TGTGCCAGCAGTTCGAATAGGGACAAGCAGTTCTTC; CDR3aa: CASSSNRDKQFF
abundance: -; d_gene: TRBD1; j_gene: TRBJ2-7; v_gene: TRBV6-6; CDR3nt: TGTGCCAGCAGTCATCCGGGACAGGGGGCGCGAACGGGGTACGAGCAGTACTTC; CDR3aa: CASSHPGQGARTGYEQYF
abundance: -; d_gene: -; j_gene: TRBJ1-1; v_gene: TRBV29-1; CDR3nt: TGCAGCGTTGCGCAGGGGACGAACACTGAAGCTTTCTTT; CDR3aa: CSVAQGTNTEAFF
abundance: -; d_gene: -; j_gene: TRBJ2-7; v_gene: TRBV5-1; CDR3nt: TGCGCCAGCAGCTTGGTTTCAGGGTCTTCCCACGAGCAGTACTTC; CDR3aa: CASSLVSGSSHEQYF
abundance: -; d_gene: -; j_gene: TRBJ1-4; v_gene: TRBV11-1; CDR3nt: TGTGCCAGCAGCCGAGCAACTAATGAAAAACTGTTTTTT; CDR3aa: CASSRATNEKLFF
abundance: -; d_gene: -; j_gene: TRBJ2-7; v_gene: TRBV3-1/TRBV3-2; CDR3nt: TGTGCCAGCAGCCAAGGGTTCGGGGACTCCCTTTACGAGCAGTACTTC; CDR3aa: CASSQGFGDSLYEQYF
abundance: -; d_gene: -; j_gene: TRBJ1-1; v_gene: TRBV7-8; CDR3nt: TGTGCCAGCAGCCCACTAGAGGGAGGGCGTGACACTGAAGCTTTCTTT; CDR3aa: CASSPLEGGRDTEAFF
abundance: -; d_gene: -; j_gene: TRBJ1-1; v_gene: TRBV6-5; CDR3nt: TGTGCCAGCAGCGGGGGGGCTACTGAAGCTTTCTTT; CDR3aa: CASSGGATEAFF
abundance: few; d_gene: TRBD2; j_gene: TRBJ2-1; v_gene: TRBV10-1; CDR3nt: TGCGCCAGCAGTGATGGCGGGAGGGGTTCCTACAATGAGCAGTTCTTC; CDR3aa: CASSDGGRGSYNEQFF
abundance: -; d_gene: -; j_gene: TRBJ1-1; v_gene: TRBV10-1; CDR3nt: TGCGCCAGCAGTAAAGGAACCCTGGGACTCATGAACACTGAAGCTTTCTTT; CDR3aa: CASSKGTLGLMNTEAFF